This TCR beta chain comes out of a study of CD8 T cells in ankylosing spondylitis. Findings and caveats of the study: Some motif variants had been reported before (in reactive arthritis synovial fluid and blood). What appeared characteristic of ankylosing spondylitis blood was a TCR beta motif of about eight highly homologous variants. The authors reported significant enrichment of disease-linked clones in matched ankylosing spondylitis synovial fluid.

V lost 3 bases and J 0 bases, leaving 11 bases between the germline ends. This CDR3 is built from 15 residues. The germline V gene has CDR1 LNHDA and CDR2 SQIVND (reference sequence). From the 5' RACE reads, TCRdb called clonotypes with MiXCR, one entry per CDR3 protein. The repertoire has around 770,000 distinct CDR3 sequences, about 12% of them found once; the top ten carry roughly 0.51%. This clonotype was counted between two and nine times. What it binds is unknown. The chain employs TRBV19 and TRBJ1-2; D is possibly TRBD1 (5 bases). The TCR originated in a male donor with ankylosing spondylitis. The sample consisted of blood, either unsorted or a sorted T cell fraction (not recorded which). The DNA of the CDR3 is TGTGCCAGTAGTATCAGGGCGCCGGCTAACTATGGCTACACCTTC. Protein product: CASSIRAPANYGYTF.